This T cell receptor (beta chain) was observed in a study of control samples from healthy donors and cancer patients. The assay was immunoSEQ multiplex PCR, and TCRdb's table has in-frame clones only and misses some. The sample includes fewer than 25,000 clones, roughly 91% of them seen just once. This clone was observed once. V lost 4 bases, J lost 3 bases, and 14 bases lay in between. Germline-derived CDR1 and CDR2 are SGHRS and YFSETQ. The CDR3 is 14 amino acids. This chain connects TRBV5-1 to TRBJ2-7; TRBD1 is a possible D gene (7 bases). The receptor was isolated from a woman aged 60-75 years with head and neck cancer. The sequencing sample was made of PBMCs. The CDR3 coding sequence is TGCGCCAGCAGCCGAGGAGGGGGCCTCTACGAGCAGTACTTC. It is translated as CASSRGGGLYEQYF.